One TCR beta chain is described in this entry. TCRdb's table, derived via immunoSEQ multiplex PCR, lists solely in-frame clones and lacks some. The repertoire consists of over 350,000 clones, with roughly 92% occurring once and the leading ten covering 0.8% to 0.9%. CDR3 length: 13 residues. Trimming cost V 9 bases and J 5 bases; bases outside gene matches: 5. The V gene's germline CDR1 is KGHDR and CDR2 SFDVKD. These data belong to a study of blood T cell repertoires in COVID-19. The chain employs TRBV24-1 and TRBJ2-7, with 11 bases that match TRBD2. Sequencing was performed on PBMCs or T cells enriched from blood (not recorded which). The sequence derives from a woman between 40 and 50 years old who had been exposed to COVID-19. The CDR3 sequence: CATSASGRHEQYF. CDR3 nucleotide sequence: TGTGCCACCTCCGCTAGCGGGAGGCACGAGCAGTACTTC.